This T cell receptor beta chain was obtained from a study of naive and memory T cell subsets. The CDR3 has 12 residues. CDR1 is DFQATT and CDR2 is SNEGSKA in the germline V gene (reference sequence). Whole-study findings and limits: In naive cells, over 85% of TCR sequences were seen only once. Especially in CD8 cells, naive repertoires contained a few larger clonotypes, possibly CD45RA-re-expressing memory cells.

CD4 T cells were positively selected, then CD8 T cells from the CD4-negative fraction. An equimolar mix of two oligonucleotides served as the beta constant-region primer for TRBC1 and TRBC2. Four rounds of PCR amplified the ligated cDNA using nested alpha and beta constant-region primers plus SP2. TCRdb processed the UMI-ligation and nested PCR reads anew with MiXCR; each CDR3 protein has one entry. In the table there are tens of thousands of distinct CDR3 sequences, about 11% of which are singletons. About this clonotype: Its antigen remains unidentified.

The clonotype was recovered from a human donor in good health. Material: naive CD4+ T cells from blood. This chain uses TRBV20-1 with TRBJ1-2; possibly TRBD1 for D (6 bases). Here the CDR3 DNA reads TGCAGCACGACAGGCACCTCCTATGGCTACACCTTC. Protein: CSTTGTSYGYTF.